This TCR beta chain was sequenced for a study of chemoradiotherapy in HPV16-positive cancers. Germline CDR1 SGHAT, CDR2 FQNNGV. The CDR3 is 16 amino acids. V was cut by 5 bases and J by 2 bases, with 15 bases left in between. On this clone: Its antigen is as yet unknown.

Repeated repertoire sampling spanned the course of chemoradiotherapy. Study-wide results and limits: Non-HPV-specific T cells did not expand in tumors during treatment, whereas candidate HPV-specific clones and E7-related motifs did.

Data came from immunoSEQ multiplex PCR; TCRdb stores just in-frame clones and leaves some out. The sample shows fewer than 25,000 clones, 80% to 90% of them seen only once. This clonotype originated in a human donor with HPV-associated anogenital cancer. The genes are TRBV11-2 and TRBJ1-4; weak D call: TRBD1 (6 bases). Here the sequenced sample was blood, taken from a patient who underwent chemoradiotherapy. The CDR3 nucleotides read TGTGCCAGCAGCCTCAACAGGGTCGGTACTAATGAAAAACTGTTTTTT. Translating it yields CASSLNRVGTNEKLFF.